The T cell receptor beta chain described here comes from a study of blood T cells in healthy people across ages. J was trimmed by 5 bases and V by 6 bases; bases with no gene match: 7. CDR3 length equals 14 residues. Germline V lookup: CDR1 MDHEN, CDR2 SYDVKM. It was with a sample-barcoded 5' primer and a J-beta primer mix that a second PCR of roughly 7 to 11 cycles was run. TCRdb recomputed calls from the 5' RACE reads with MiXCR, one row per CDR3 protein. The table includes approximately 810,000 distinct CDR3 sequences, roughly 26% detected once. Study conclusions and caveats: TCR beta diversity correlated strongly with naive T cell percentage. More naive CD4+ cells and higher diversity marked long-lived donors relative to aged donors.

This clonotype turned up a few times. Its antigen is unidentified. This receptor was identified in a woman of 80 years or more in good health. The sequenced sample was blood. The chain uses TRBV28 and TRBJ2-7, with 10 bases fitting TRBD1. The CDR3 region has the DNA TGTGCCAGCAGGACCGGGACAGGGGTCGACGAGCAGTACTTC. This codes for CASRTGTGVDEQYF.